Below, 16 T cell receptor beta chains from the same sample are listed, as sequenced in a study of shared clonotypes between healthy human individuals. Sequencing used immunoSEQ multiplex PCR; TCRdb keeps in-frame clones, though not all of them. The sample carries approximately 340,000 clones, about 70% recorded once. The sample was memory CD4+ T cells sorted from blood. Subset: CD45RA-negative fraction. The receptors come from a man aged 25-45 years in good health.

Comments on this clone: This sample includes further DNA sequences coding for the same CDR3. This chain connects TRBV5-4 to TRBJ2-1, with 12 bases lining up with TRBD2. CDR1 and CDR2 (germline): SGHNT, YYREEE (reference sequence). The ends lost 3 bases at V and 6 bases at J; junction bases unmatched: 4. This CDR3 region has 15 residues. The CDR3 protein is CASSSGTSGFNEQFF. CDR3 nucleotides: TGTGCCAGCAGCTCCGGGACTAGCGGGTTCAATGAGCAGTTCTTC.

This clone was detected many times. The chain recombines TRBV5-6 with TRBJ1-6; D gene unclear. V dropped 0 bases and J dropped 1 base, with 8 bases sitting between them. CDR1 is SGHDT and CDR2 is YYEEEE in the germline V gene. The CDR3 has 16 residues. Here the CDR3 DNA reads TGTGCCAGCAGCTTGGGCTTAGGTTCCTATAATTCACCCCTCCACTTT. Its translation is CASSLGLGSYNSPLHF.

The chain has TRBV18 and TRBJ2-3; TRBD2 matches 13 bases. Germline V lookup: CDR1 KGHSH, CDR2 LQKENI. The CDR3 runs to 15 residues. Unmatched junction bases numbered 3, after V lost 0 bases and J lost 9 bases. CDR3 bases: TGTGCCAGCTCACCACCCGGACTAGCGGGAGTAACGCAGTATTTT. This encodes CASSPPGLAGVTQYF.

This chain links TRBV7-8 with TRBJ2-1; tentatively, D is TRBD2 (6 bases). This CDR3 has 16 residues. The germline CDR1 and CDR2 sequences are SGHVS and FQNEAQ. V was pared by 5 bases and J by 3 bases, with 17 bases between. CDR3 region: CASSEGLKAGYNEQFF. The DNA of the CDR3 is TGTGCCAGCAGCGAGGGCCTGAAAGCGGGCTACAATGAGCAGTTCTTC.

For this clone: Other DNA sequences within the sample encode an identical CDR3. The CDR3 DNA sequence: TGTGCCAGCAGCCAGGCGGGAGGCAACACCGGGGAGCTGTTTTTT. It translates to CASSQAGGNTGELFF. This chain connects TRBV14 to TRBJ2-2, with TRBD2 identical over 8 bases. With 3 bases clipped from V and 2 bases from J, the junction kept 2 bases outside the gene matches. The CDR3 covers 15 residues. Germline V CDR1 and CDR2: SGHDN, FVKESK.

J is TRBJ1-2 and V is TRBV7-6; D is perhaps TRBD1 (5 bases). The germline CDR1 and CDR2 sequences are SGHVS and FNYEAQ. The CDR3 runs 14 residues. Trimming took 5 bases from V and 2 from J, leaving 12 bases between them. This chain's CDR3 is CASSRGTDNYGYTF. Here the CDR3 DNA reads TGTGCCAGCAGCCGAGGGACGGACAACTATGGCTACACCTTC.

This rearrangement joins TRBV6-5 to TRBJ2-4; 9 bases are shared with TRBD1. Germline CDR1 and CDR2: MNHEY and SVGAGI. The CDR3 has 15 amino acids. V shed 2 bases and J 5 bases; nucleotides not matched to a gene: 4. The DNA of the CDR3 is TGTGCCAGCAGTTACGCCCGACAGGGGGAAAACATTCAGTACTTC. This encodes CASSYARQGENIQYF.

The chain joins TRBV4-1 to TRBJ2-1, with 9 bases that match TRBD2. Trimming took 0 bases from V and 9 from J; bases not matched to a gene: 12. The CDR3 loop spans 17 amino acids. Germline V lookup: CDR1 MGHRA, CDR2 YSYEKL. CDR3 sequence reads: CASSQDITGTSFREQFF. The DNA for the CDR3 is TGCGCCAGCAGCCAAGATATCACCGGGACTAGCTTCCGTGAGCAGTTCTTC.

The gene calls are TRBV2 and TRBJ2-7; the D call may be TRBD1 or TRBD2 (5 bases each). Trimming took off 8 bases at V and 2 bases at J, with 19 bases between the two ends. The germline gives CDR1 SNHLY, CDR2 FYNNEI. This CDR3 is 15 amino acids long. The CDR3 reads CASFTGRLITYEQYF. As DNA, the CDR3 is TGTGCCAGCTTCACGGGGCGGCTAATAACCTACGAGCAGTACTTC.

The chain uses TRBV5-4 and TRBJ2-7; D unclear. From germline, CDR1 is SGHNT and CDR2 YYREEE (reference sequence). Trimming took off 3 bases at V and 6 bases at J, with 13 bases between the two ends. This CDR3 comprises 13 residues. In DNA, the CDR3 is TGTGCCAGCAGCTCCCCTTCAAGGAGCGAGCAGTACTTC. It is translated as CASSSPSRSEQYF.

J is TRBJ2-1 and V is TRBV7-9, with D unresolved. The CDR3 sequence is 14 residues long. Trimming cost V 5 bases and J 4 bases, with 12 bases left between them. Germline V gene data show CDR1 as SEHNR and CDR2 as FQNEAQ (reference sequence). The CDR3 here is CASSRTWDYNEQFF. The CDR3 DNA follows: TGTGCCAGCAGCCGAACTTGGGATTACAATGAGCAGTTCTTC.

The chain employs TRBV11-2 and TRBJ1-1; D is unclear. V gave up 0 bases and J gave up 4 bases, with 9 bases separating them. Germline values: CDR1 SGHAT, CDR2 FQNNGV. The CDR3 contains 14 residues. CDR3 region: CASSLEVSGTEAFF. CDR3 in DNA: TGTGCCAGCAGCTTAGAAGTGAGTGGCACTGAAGCTTTCTTT.

This sequence joins TRBV27 and TRBJ1-5, with 8 bases matching TRBD1. This CDR3 is 15 amino acids long. Germline CDR1 MNHEY, CDR2 SMNVEV (reference sequence). The V segment lost 5 bases and the J segment 6 bases; nucleotides outside the gene matches: 9. CDR3 DNA sequence: TGTGCCAGCAGTCCCAAGGACAGGGTTGGTCAGCCCCAGCATTTT. The encoded protein is CASSPKDRVGQPQHF.

The chain links TRBV5-4 to TRBJ1-2; TRBD1 is a possible D gene (5 bases). The CDR3 has 17 amino acids. The germline V and J ends were trimmed by 3 bases and 1 base, with 19 bases remaining between them. CDR1 and CDR2 from the germline V gene are SGHNT and YYREEE (reference sequence). CDR3 in amino acids: CASSSLQAGDYNYGYTF. DNA of the CDR3: TGTGCCAGCAGCTCATTACAGGCGGGGGACTATAACTATGGCTACACCTTC.

The J gene is TRBJ2-2, the V gene TRBV7-8, with TRBD1 matching 9 bases. After removal of 1 base from V and 2 bases from J, the junction contained 14 bases not matched to a gene. Looked up from germline, CDR1 is SGHVS and CDR2 is FQNEAQ. The CDR3 runs to 20 residues. CDR3 protein: CASSLGAGQGTNDNTGELFF. The CDR3 region has the DNA TGTGCCAGCAGCTTAGGTGCCGGACAGGGGACGAACGACAACACCGGGGAGCTGTTTTTT. The whole variable domain, filled in from reference TRBV7-8 and TRBJ2-2, reads GAGVSQSPRYKVAKRGQDVALRCDPISGHVSLFWYQQALGQGPEFLTYFQNEAQLDKSGLPSDRFFAERPEGSVSTLKIQRTQQEDSAVYLCASSLGAGQGTNDNTGELFFGEGSRLTVL.

The CDR3 spells CASSPRTSGTSGEQFF. For the CDR3, the DNA is TGCGCCAGCAGCCCACGGACTAGCGGGACATCCGGTGAGCAGTTCTTC. The chain has TRBV5-1 and TRBJ2-1, with 12 bases identical to TRBD2. Germline V gene lookup returns CDR1 SGHRS and CDR2 YFSETQ. This CDR3 spans 16 amino acids. The junction had 11 bases not matched to a gene; V was cut back by 4 bases and J by 9 bases.